These 17 T cell receptor beta chains originate from one sample sequenced in a study of blood T cell repertoires in COVID-19. Some clones are missing from TCRdb's copy, which holds only in-frame ones; the method was immunoSEQ multiplex PCR. The sample consists of tens of thousands of clones, 60% to 80% of them appearing once. Material for sequencing was peripheral blood. The receptors shown here come from a man between 65 and 85 years old with active or convalescent COVID-19.

The J gene is TRBJ2-3, the V gene TRBV10-1; 8 positions agree with TRBD1. V shed 6 bases and J 3 bases; nucleotides not matched to a gene: 11. The CDR3 is 16 amino acids. Germline V CDR1 and CDR2: WNHNN, SYGVQD (reference sequence). CDR3 in DNA: TGCGCCAGCAGCGCCGGGACAGGAGGGGGAACAGATACGCAGTATTTT. Translating it yields CASSAGTGGGTDTQYF.

The chain couples TRBV5-3 to TRBJ2-7, with 9 bases lining up with TRBD2. TRBV5-3 is recorded as an ORF, its role being uncertain. CDR3 length equals 19 residues. The V gene end was trimmed by 2 bases and the J gene end by 0 bases; junction bases not matched to a gene: 15. The CDR3 DNA is TGTGCCAGAAGCTTCCGGACTAAGCGGGAGGACCCCAGCTCCTACGAGCAGTACTTC. Translated, it gives CARSFRTKREDPSSYEQYF.

This chain links TRBV6-5 with TRBJ1-2; 7 positions agree with TRBD1. The CDR3 loop spans 15 amino acids. J was trimmed by 8 bases and V by 3 bases; bases with no gene match: 12. Germline lookup yields CDR1 MNHEY and CDR2 SVGAGI. In DNA, the CDR3 is TGTGCCAGCAGTTATAACAACAGGGGTTTGAGGGGCTACACCTTC. Its translation is CASSYNNRGLRGYTF.

This chain uses TRBV7-7 with TRBJ2-2, with D possibly TRBD1 on 5 matching bases. Germline-derived CDR1 and CDR2 are SSHAT and FNYEAQ (reference sequence). V lost 3 bases, J lost 5 bases, and 13 bases lay in between. The CDR3 loop spans 15 amino acids. The CDR3, as DNA: TGTGCCAGCAGCTTGGGGCTACCAGCGACCGGGGAGCTGTTTTTT. Translated, it gives CASSLGLPATGELFF.

The chain couples TRBV7-2 to TRBJ2-5; tentatively, D is TRBD1 (6 bases). Trimming took 2 bases from V and 5 from J, leaving 18 bases between them. This CDR3 is 16 amino acids long. Germline-derived CDR1 and CDR2 are SGHTA and FQGNSA. The CDR3 sequence: CASSLSPPGEGETQYF. The CDR3, as DNA: TGTGCCAGCAGCTTAAGCCCACCAGGGGAAGGGGAGACCCAGTACTTC.

This clone was recorded once. V gene TRBV5-4 combines with J gene TRBJ2-7; 9 bases match TRBD2. V lost 0 bases to trimming and J lost 7 bases; unmatched junction nucleotides: 5. The CDR3 is 14 residues long. CDR1 and CDR2 (germline): SGHNT, YYREEE (reference sequence). The CDR3 spells CASSLAAGGLEQYF. The CDR3 coding sequence is TGTGCCAGCAGCTTGGCGGCGGGGGGGCTTGAGCAGTACTTC.

The chain carries TRBV2 and TRBJ1-1; 8 bases are shared with TRBD1. Germline assignment: CDR1 SNHLY and CDR2 FYNNEI. The CDR3 extends over 16 amino acids. J lost 5 bases, V lost 5 bases, and 13 bases had no gene match. The CDR3 spells CASSQSTDRVGTEAFF. CDR3 DNA sequence: TGTGCCAGCAGTCAATCGACGGACAGGGTTGGAACTGAAGCTTTCTTT. Full variable domain (remainder filled in from reference TRBV2 and TRBJ1-1): EPEVTQTPSHQVTQMGQEVILRCVPISNHLYFYWYRQILGQKVEFLVSFYNNEISEKSEIFDDQFSVERPDGSNFTLKIRSTKLEDSAMYFCASSQSTDRVGTEAFFGQGTRLTVV.

V usage is TRBV3-1 (or the pseudogene TRBV3-2) and J usage is TRBJ1-1, with TRBD1 matching over 9 bases. CDR3 length equals 14 residues. After removal of 4 bases from V and 6 bases from J, the junction contained 6 bases not matched to a gene. CDR1 LGHDT and CDR2 YNNKEL come from the germline V gene (reference sequence). The CDR3 loop is CASSPGTGIAEAFF. CDR3 nucleotides: TGTGCCAGCAGCCCCGGGACAGGGATCGCTGAAGCTTTCTTT.

V and J are TRBV7-6 and TRBJ2-5; 10 bases map to TRBD1. CDR1 is SGHVS and CDR2 is FNYEAQ in the germline V gene. The CDR3 totals 15 residues. V lost 1 base, J lost 5 bases, and 4 bases stayed unmatched. The CDR3 here is CASSLEGQGVETQYF. CDR3 bases: TGTGCCAGCAGCTTAGAAGGACAGGGGGTGGAGACCCAGTACTTC.

Written as DNA, the CDR3 is TGTGCCTGGAAGGGGACAGGACGTCGTCCCCTCCACTTT. Amino acids: CAWKGTGRRPLHF. The V call is TRBV30, the J call TRBJ1-6; 8 bases match TRBD1. V dropped 4 bases and J dropped 13; count of bases not matched to a gene: 9. The CDR3 length is 13 residues. Germline CDR1 and CDR2: GTSNPN and SVGIG (reference sequence).

In this sample, this clone turned up once. The genes are TRBV7-2 and TRBJ1-1; weak D call: TRBD1 (5 bases). Germline CDR1 reads SGHTA; CDR2 reads FQGNSA. The ends were cut back, 5 bases at V and 4 bases at J, with 11 bases in the middle. The CDR3 length is 13 residues. CDR3 region: CASSAQGSTEAFF. The CDR3 region has the DNA TGTGCCAGCAGCGCTCAGGGATCCACTGAAGCTTTCTTT.

J is TRBJ2-1 and V is TRBV5-1, with a tentative D call TRBD2 (5 bases). Per the germline V gene, CDR1 is SGHRS and CDR2 is YFSETQ. The V end lost 2 bases, the J end lost 8 bases, and 5 bases lay between the germline ends. The CDR3 length is 11 residues. CDR3 protein: CASSFGDEQFF. The CDR3 DNA follows: TGCGCCAGCAGCTTCGGGGATGAGCAGTTCTTC.

The chain has TRBV14 and TRBJ1-2; possibly TRBD1 for D (5 bases). Germline CDR1 is SGHDN and CDR2 is FVKESK. CDR3 length: 17 amino acids. The V gene lost 1 base and the J gene lost 4 bases, with 19 bases spanning the gap. The CDR3 protein is CASSQASGDPGGYGYTF. Here the CDR3 DNA reads TGTGCCAGCAGCCAAGCATCGGGGGACCCCGGCGGCTATGGCTACACCTTC.

The chain combines TRBV5-6 with TRBJ1-2; D is perhaps TRBD1 (6 bases). CDR3 length: 13 residues. From germline, CDR1 is SGHDT and CDR2 YYEEEE. Trimming took 0 bases from V and 7 from J, leaving 10 bases between them. Here the CDR3 DNA reads TGTGCCAGCAGCTTGGCAGGGGTAGCTGGCTACACCTTC. Amino acid sequence: CASSLAGVAGYTF.

The genes are TRBV6-5 and TRBJ1-2, with 7 bases identical to TRBD1. The germline gives CDR1 MNHEY, CDR2 SVGAGI. Germline trimming cut 5 bases from V and 8 bases from J; bases unmatched to any gene: 11. There are 14 residues in the CDR3. CDR3 loop: CASSHNRGREGYTF. The CDR3 DNA sequence: TGTGCCAGCAGTCACAACAGGGGAAGGGAGGGCTACACCTTC.

This chain links TRBV4-1 with TRBJ2-1; D remains unclear. V lost 1 base and J lost 7, with 14 bases in between. The germline gives CDR1 MGHRA, CDR2 YSYEKL. The CDR3 runs to 15 residues. The CDR3 loop reads CASSQVQAQLNEQFF. The CDR3 DNA sequence: TGCGCCAGCAGCCAAGTCCAGGCCCAATTAAATGAGCAGTTCTTC.

The V call is TRBV5-4, the J call TRBJ2-1; possibly TRBD2 for D (6 bases). Germline V gene sequence: CDR1 SGHNT, CDR2 YYREEE (reference sequence). The CDR3 is 17 amino acids. V gave up 0 bases and J gave up 10 bases, with 23 bases separating them. For the CDR3, the DNA is TGTGCCAGCAGCTTGGGCGGGGTAGTAGGCCCAGAGGGGGAGCAGTTCTTC. It yields the protein CASSLGGVVGPEGEQFF.